A selection of T cell receptor beta chains follows, all from one sample in a study of blood T cell repertoires in COVID-19. Data came from immunoSEQ multiplex PCR; TCRdb stores just in-frame clones and leaves some out. Of 56,000 or so clones listed, roughly nine tenths were seen once; the top ten hold about 46%. The sample taken for sequencing was peripheral blood. The receptors originated from an older woman with COVID-19, enrolled during active disease. The CDR3 runs from the conserved cysteine through the conserved F or W. D genes are given only for firm matches. Rows may omit the clone size; those that give it use once, few, many or a size class.

NA	NA	15	TRBV7-2	TRBJ2-2	CASSPQGAITGELFF	TGTGCCAGCAGCCCACAGGGTGCTATCACCGGGGAGCTGTTTTTT
TRBD1	NA	13	TRBV28	TRBJ2-5	CASSSGGRKTQYF	TGTGCCAGCAGTTCAGGGGGTCGAAAGACCCAGTACTTC
NA	few	14	TRBV10-3	TRBJ1-5	CATNSGGSHQPQHF	TGTGCCACAAATTCGGGAGGGTCCCATCAGCCCCAGCATTTT
TRBD1	NA	14	TRBV27	TRBJ2-5	CASSLMTGWETQYF	TGTGCCAGCAGTTTAATGACAGGGTGGGAGACCCAGTACTTC
NA	NA	10	TRBV10-3	TRBJ1-4	CAAGTEKLFF	TGTGCCGCGGGTACTGAAAAACTGTTTTTT
NA	NA	16	TRBV7-6	TRBJ2-3	CASSLGSPTRTDTQYF	TGTGCCAGCAGCTTAGGCAGTCCCACGAGGACAGATACGCAGTATTTT
NA	NA	12	TRBV3-1/TRBV3-2	TRBJ2-5	CASSPLGETQYF	TGTGCCAGCAGCCCCCTCGGGGAGACCCAGTACTTC
TRBD2	NA	15	TRBV9	TRBJ2-7	CASSVGSSGPYEQYF	TGTGCCAGCAGCGTAGGATCTAGCGGCCCCTACGAGCAGTACTTC
TRBD1	NA	17	TRBV18	TRBJ1-3	CASSRRTGGAEGNTIYF	TGTGCCAGCTCACGGCGGACAGGGGGCGCGGAAGGAAACACCATATATTTT
NA	NA	14	TRBV27	TRBJ1-1	CASRPWDLGPEAFF	TGTGCCAGCCGACCCTGGGATCTGGGGCCTGAAGCTTTCTTT
TRBD1	NA	14	TRBV5-1	TRBJ1-6	CASSMGTENSPLHF	TGCGCCAGCAGCATGGGGACAGAAAATTCACCCCTCCACTTT
TRBD1	NA	14	TRBV4-1	TRBJ1-2	CASSRQGANYGYTF	TGCGCCAGCAGTAGACAGGGGGCGAACTATGGCTACACCTTC
TRBD2	NA	16	TRBV30	TRBJ2-7	CAWSTLGAGGAYEQYF	TGTGCCTGGAGCACCCTCGGAGCGGGAGGAGCCTACGAGCAGTACTTC
NA	NA	16	TRBV4-3	TRBJ2-3	CASSRKRVVGTDTQYF	TGCGCCAGCAGCCGTAAGAGGGTCGTCGGCACAGATACGCAGTATTTT
TRBD1	NA	17	TRBV19	TRBJ1-2	CASSIGEGAESNYGYTF	TGTGCCAGTAGTATAGGTGAGGGGGCGGAATCTAACTATGGCTACACCTTC
NA	few	12	TRBV12-3/TRBV12-4	TRBJ1-2	CASSLARGGYTF	TGTGCCAGCAGTTTAGCCAGGGGAGGCTACACCTTC
TRBD1	NA	13	TRBV18	TRBJ1-4	CASSGTANEKLFF	TGTGCCAGCTCCGGGACAGCTAATGAAAAACTGTTTTTT